Sequencing of this TCR beta chain was carried out in a study of graft-versus-host responses after intestinal transplantation. Data came from immunoSEQ multiplex PCR; TCRdb stores just in-frame clones and leaves some out. The data show about 6,400 clones, with around four fifths seen just once and about 8% held by the top ten. Germline-derived CDR1 and CDR2 are SGHDN and FVKESK. J lost 4 bases, V lost 0 bases, and 5 bases had no gene match. The CDR3 has 15 residues. Intraepithelial and lamina propria lymphocytes were released after the graft tissue was processed. This TCR derives from a human patient who received an intestinal transplant, so some T cells may come from the graft donor. Material: ileum tissue, obtained roughly 300 days after intestinal transplant. V gene TRBV14 combines with J gene TRBJ1-1, with 7 bases identical to TRBD1. The CDR3 protein is CASSQEAGGCTEAFF. The CDR3 DNA follows: TGTGCCAGCAGCCAAGAGGCAGGGGGATGCACTGAAGCTTTCTTT. The full variable domain, rest sourced from reference TRBV14 and TRBJ1-1, is EAGVTQFPSHSVIEKGQTVTLRCDPISGHDNLYWYRRVMGKEIKFLLHFVKESKQDESGMPNNRFLAERTGGTYSTLKVQPAELEDSGVYFCASSQEAGGCTEAFFGQGTRLTVV.